A selection of T cell receptor beta chains follows, all from one sample in a study of CD8 T cells in ankylosing spondylitis. In TCRdb, the 5' RACE reads were re-called with MiXCR into one record per CDR3 protein. Of around 770,000 distinct CDR3 sequences listed, around 20% were seen once; the top ten hold about 19%. Sequenced sample: blood, either unsorted or a sorted T cell fraction (not recorded which). Receptor source: a male donor with ankylosing spondylitis. The CDR3 runs from the conserved cysteine through the conserved F or W. A D gene is named only where the DNA matches it firmly. Rows give clone size only sometimes, using once, few, many, or a class for an expanded clone.

TRBD1,TRBV2,TRBJ1-2,-,CASRETGGDGYTF,TGTGCCAGCAGGGAGACAGGGGGCGATGGCTACACCTTC
TRBD1,TRBV6-1,TRBJ2-7,few,CASTLTGGSYEQYF,TGTGCCAGCACCTTGACAGGGGGCTCCTACGAGCAGTACTTC
TRBD2,TRBV6-5,TRBJ2-7,-,CASSSAGGQSYEQYF,TGTGCCAGCAGTTCGGCGGGGGGACAATCCTACGAGCAGTACTTC
TRBD2,TRBV20-1,TRBJ2-5,-,CSATASGKETQYF,TGCAGTGCTACCGCTAGCGGGAAAGAGACCCAGTACTTC
-,TRBV13,TRBJ2-7,few,CASSLGLGNYEQYF,TGTGCCAGCAGCTTAGGGCTGGGGAACTACGAGCAGTACTTC
TRBD2,TRBV7-6,TRBJ2-1,-,CASSFLAGLNEQFF,TGTGCCAGCAGCTTCCTAGCGGGGTTAAATGAGCAGTTCTTC
TRBD1,TRBV12-3/TRBV12-4,TRBJ1-1,few,CASSPDRFNTEAFF,TGTGCCAGCAGTCCGGACAGGTTTAACACTGAAGCTTTCTTT
TRBD1,TRBV20-1,TRBJ1-1,-,CSAGQGSQTEAFF,TGCAGTGCTGGACAGGGATCGCAGACTGAAGCTTTCTTT
-,TRBV20-1,TRBJ1-5,few,CSARENSNQPQHF,TGCAGTGCTAGGGAAAATAGCAATCAGCCCCAGCATTTT
TRBD1,TRBV27,TRBJ1-5,few,CASSPDRGYSNQPQHF,TGTGCCAGCAGTCCGGACAGGGGCTATAGCAATCAGCCCCAGCATTTT
-,TRBV5-5,TRBJ1-1,-,CASSSTQGWKTEAFF,TGTGCCAGCAGCTCCACACAGGGTTGGAAGACTGAAGCTTTCTTT
-,TRBV5-1,TRBJ2-7,-,CASSLSAVGYEQYF,TGCGCCAGCAGCTTGTCGGCGGTAGGCTACGAGCAGTACTTC
TRBD2,TRBV20-1,TRBJ2-3,-,CSARASGEGDTQYF,TGCAGTGCTAGAGCCTCCGGGGAGGGAGATACGCAGTATTTT
TRBD2,TRBV13,TRBJ2-7,few,CASSRLASPYEQYF,TGTGCCAGCAGCAGACTAGCCTCACCCTACGAGCAGTACTTC
-,TRBV29-1,TRBJ1-2,few,CSVVDNRHQNYGYTF,TGCAGCGTTGTCGACAACCGACATCAGAACTATGGCTACACCTTC
-,TRBV12-3/TRBV12-4,TRBJ1-2,-,CASSLGVGNYGYTF,TGTGCCAGCAGTTTGGGGGTGGGGAACTATGGCTACACCTTC
TRBD2,TRBV29-1,TRBJ2-5,-,CSVASGGDGRETQYF,TGCAGCGTTGCTTCCGGGGGGGATGGGCGAGAGACCCAGTACTTC
TRBD1,TRBV2,TRBJ1-1,-,CAIRDRNTEAFF,TGTGCCATCCGGGACAGAAACACTGAAGCTTTCTTT
TRBD2,TRBV12-3/TRBV12-4,TRBJ2-3,-,CASSPGGAGGPDTDTQYF,TGTGCCAGCAGTCCAGGGGGAGCGGGGGGTCCCGACACAGATACGCAGTATTTT
-,TRBV7-9,TRBJ1-4,-,CASSPHGQQNEKLFF,TGTGCCAGCAGCCCTCACGGGCAGCAAAATGAAAAACTGTTTTTT
TRBD2,TRBV9,TRBJ2-5,few,CASSVDAGGETQYF,TGTGCCAGCAGCGTAGATGCGGGAGGGGAGACCCAGTACTTC
-,TRBV18,TRBJ1-2,few,CASSPVLGDYGYTF,TGTGCCAGCTCACCAGTCCTTGGGGACTATGGCTACACCTTC
TRBD1,TRBV20-1,TRBJ2-5,-,CSESRQGARETQYF,TGCAGTGAATCGAGACAGGGGGCGCGGGAGACCCAGTACTTC
TRBD2,TRBV7-9,TRBJ2-3,-,CASRASGDSTDTQYF,TGTGCCAGCAGGGCTAGCGGGGACAGCACAGATACGCAGTATTTT
-,TRBV5-6,TRBJ2-2,-,CASSLGGQSYTGELFF,TGTGCCAGCAGCTTGGGAGGACAAAGCTACACCGGGGAGCTGTTTTTT
-,TRBV12-3/TRBV12-4,TRBJ1-1,few,CASRQGITEAFF,TGTGCCAGCAGACAGGGTATAACTGAAGCTTTCTTT
-,TRBV5-1,TRBJ2-1,-,CASSTGLSSYNEQFF,TGCGCCAGCAGCACCGGACTGAGCTCCTACAATGAGCAGTTCTTC
-,TRBV20-1,TRBJ1-5,-,CSAAPGGESNQPQHF,TGCAGTGCCGCCCCCGGAGGTGAGAGCAATCAGCCCCAGCATTTT
TRBD2,TRBV27,TRBJ2-1,few,CASSILAGVSYNEQFF,TGTGCCAGCAGTATTCTAGCGGGAGTCTCCTACAATGAGCAGTTCTTC
TRBD1,TRBV5-6,TRBJ1-3,-,CASSGQGGSGNTIYF,TGTGCCAGCAGCGGGCAGGGGGGCTCTGGAAACACCATATATTTT
-,TRBV20-1,TRBJ1-1,few,CSAREPWGDNLNTEAFF,TGCAGTGCTAGAGAGCCTTGGGGAGATAACCTGAACACTGAAGCTTTCTTT
TRBD1,TRBV27,TRBJ2-1,few,CASKGQGAVAEQFF,TGTGCCAGCAAGGGACAGGGCGCCGTGGCTGAGCAGTTCTTC
-,TRBV20-1,TRBJ2-1,-,CSESGRKGVEQFF,TGCAGTGAAAGCGGGCGAAAAGGGGTTGAGCAGTTCTTC
TRBD1,TRBV7-9,TRBJ1-1,-,CASSRTGYSEAFF,TGTGCCAGCAGCCGGACAGGGTATAGTGAAGCTTTCTTT
-,TRBV29-1,TRBJ2-1,few,CSGNPGPNEQFF,TGCAGCGGCAACCCGGGACCTAATGAGCAGTTCTTC
-,TRBV5-1,TRBJ2-6,few,CASSVGWDSKAGANVLTF,TGCGCCAGCAGCGTGGGATGGGACTCTAAGGCGGGGGCCAACGTCCTGACTTTC
TRBD1,TRBV15,TRBJ1-1,many,CATSRDWGTGAQGGEAFF,TGTGCCACCAGCAGAGATTGGGGGACAGGGGCCCAGGGGGGTGAAGCTTTCTTT
-,TRBV18,TRBJ2-6,few,CASSPFGQLGSGANVLTF,TGTGCCAGCTCACCATTCGGACAGTTAGGCTCTGGGGCCAACGTCCTGACTTTC
-,TRBV20-1,TRBJ1-2,few,CSAGGVSDYGYTF,TGCAGTGCTGGAGGGGTTTCGGACTATGGCTACACCTTC
-,TRBV28,TRBJ2-6,many,CASTRSGANVLTF,TGTGCCAGCACCCGATCTGGGGCCAACGTCCTGACTTTC
-,TRBV12-3/TRBV12-4,TRBJ1-5,-,CASSPNTGFGNQPQHF,TGTGCCAGCAGCCCAAATACAGGGTTCGGCAATCAGCCCCAGCATTTT
-,TRBV10-2,TRBJ2-3,few,CASSESLAWQYF,TGCGCCAGCAGTGAGTCGCTAGCTTGGCAGTATTTT
TRBD2,TRBV4-2,TRBJ2-3,few,CASSQEGREGDTQYF,TGTGCCAGCAGCCAAGAAGGCAGGGAGGGGGATACGCAGTATTTT
-,TRBV7-2,TRBJ2-5,few,CASRVLVQETQYF,TGTGCCAGCAGGGTATTGGTGCAAGAGACCCAGTACTTC
TRBD1,TRBV5-1,TRBJ1-4,few,CASSLFGEDRGEKLFF,TGCGCCAGCAGCTTGTTCGGGGAGGACAGGGGTGAAAAACTGTTTTTT
-,TRBV7-9,TRBJ2-5,few,CASSLAVGQETQYF,TGTGCCAGCAGCTTAGCGGTGGGGCAGGAGACCCAGTACTTC
TRBD1,TRBV20-1,TRBJ1-2,few,CSARATGDRAYGYTF,TGCAGTGCTAGAGCAACAGGGGACCGGGCCTATGGCTACACCTTC
-,TRBV7-8,TRBJ2-2,few,CASMQGNTGELFF,TGTGCCAGCATGCAGGGGAACACCGGGGAGCTGTTTTTT
-,TRBV5-5,TRBJ2-3,-,CASSSRGQGRTDTQYF,TGTGCCAGCAGCTCCCGGGGTCAGGGGAGGACAGATACGCAGTATTTT
TRBD1,TRBV12-3/TRBV12-4,TRBJ1-2,few,CASSFGGGQIYGYTF,TGTGCCAGCAGTTTCGGCGGGGGACAGATCTATGGCTACACCTTC
TRBD2,TRBV29-1,TRBJ2-1,-,CSVEGRLAGVGSRLEQFF,TGCAGCGTTGAAGGACGGCTAGCGGGAGTGGGATCGCGGCTTGAGCAGTTCTTC
-,TRBV2,TRBJ1-1,-,CASSSLSGQSLTEAFF,TGTGCCAGCAGTTCCTTGTCGGGACAAAGCCTCACTGAAGCTTTCTTT
-,TRBV28,TRBJ2-7,-,CASSLLAEQYF,TGTGCCAGCAGTTTGTTGGCCGAGCAGTACTTC
TRBD2,TRBV5-1,TRBJ2-2,few,CASSLAERGGLNTGELFF,TGCGCCAGCAGCTTGGCGGAGCGGGGGGGCCTCAACACCGGGGAGCTGTTTTTT